What follows are 2 T cell receptor beta chains derived from one specimen sequenced in a study of blood T cell repertoires in COVID-19. TCRdb keeps only in-frame clones here, not all; method: immunoSEQ multiplex PCR. The table lists about 41,000 clones, around 82% of them singletons. The sequenced sample was peripheral blood. These receptors originate from a man aged 40-55 years with active or convalescent COVID-19.

J is TRBJ1-1 and V is TRBV9; 8 bases align to TRBD1. J lost 4 bases, V lost 1 base, and 0 bases had no gene match. CDR3 size: 13 residues. Germline-derived CDR1 and CDR2 are SGDLS and YYNGEE. In DNA, the CDR3 is TGTGCCAGCAGCGTAACAGGGGGCACTGAAGCTTTCTTT. Translation: CASSVTGGTEAFF.

This chain connects TRBV30 to TRBJ1-3; no definite D call. The CDR3 totals 16 residues. V lost 0 bases and J 0 bases, leaving 12 bases between the germline ends. Germline CDR1 and CDR2: GTSNPN and SVGIG (reference sequence). The CDR3 DNA is TGTGCCTGGAGTGTAGCCCTTTCGAGCTCTGGAAACACCATATATTTT. This codes for CAWSVALSSSGNTIYF.